Below, 10 T cell receptor beta chains from the same sample are listed, as sequenced in a study of OX40 agonist ivuxolimab in advanced cancers. TCRdb's copy holds only in-frame clones and misses some; the assay was immunoSEQ multiplex PCR. The repertoire includes about 120,000 clones, 85% to 90% of them detected once, and around 0.55% sits in the top ten. The sequencing here drew on CD4+ or CD8+ T cells sorted from blood, taken in a trial of the OX40 agonist ivuxolimab. The receptor source for this set is an adult with an advanced solid tumor such as melanoma, head and neck, liver or kidney cancer.

The rearrangement uses TRBV11-2 and TRBJ2-3; TRBD2 is a possible D gene (5 bases). This CDR3 comprises 16 residues. V was trimmed by 5 bases and J by 8 bases, leaving 23 bases between them. From germline, CDR1 is SGHAT and CDR2 FQNNGV. The CDR3 nucleotides read TGTGCCAGCAGCCCATCGCCCCTCCCCCCAGCGGCTACGCAGTATTTT. Its protein product is CASSPSPLPPAATQYF.

This rearrangement joins TRBV30 to TRBJ2-6; 9 positions match TRBD1. The CDR3 sequence is 18 residues long. V lost 2 bases, J lost 0 bases, and 8 bases stayed unmatched. CDR1 is GTSNPN and CDR2 is SVGIG in the germline V gene (reference sequence). CDR3 amino acids: CAWSSHGTGSSGANVLTF. Written as DNA, the CDR3 is TGTGCCTGGAGTTCCCACGGGACAGGGAGCTCTGGGGCCAACGTCCTGACTTTC. Together with reference TRBV30 and TRBJ2-6, the CDR3 gives the full variable domain: SQTIHQWPATLVQPVGSPLSLECTVEGTSNPNLYWYRQAAGRGLQLLFYSVGIGQISSEVPQNLSASRPQDRQFILSSKKLLLSDSGFYLCAWSSHGTGSSGANVLTFGAGSRLTVL.

V usage is TRBV10-3 and J usage is TRBJ2-1; D is unclear. The CDR3 sequence is 15 residues long. Trimming left V 0 bases short and J 3 bases short, with 9 bases between. The germline gives CDR1 ENHRY, CDR2 SYGVKD. DNA for the CDR3: TGTGCCATCAGTGAGTCGGTGGGGATCTACAATGAGCAGTTCTTC. It yields the protein CAISESVGIYNEQFF.

This chain links TRBV20-1 with TRBJ2-7; D is unresolved. The CDR3 is 11 amino acids. Germline CDR1 DFQATT, CDR2 SNEGSKA (reference sequence). V shed 4 bases and J shed 0 bases, with 4 bases lying between them. The CDR3 sequence: CSAILSYEQYF. The CDR3 DNA follows: TGCAGTGCTATACTCTCCTACGAGCAGTACTTC.

The rearrangement links TRBV30 to TRBJ2-2; perhaps TRBD2 as D (5 bases). CDR3 length: 14 residues. The V end was cut by 1 base, the J end by 6 bases, with 12 bases between. The V gene's germline CDR1 is GTSNPN and CDR2 SVGIG (reference sequence). The CDR3 sequence is CAWSAGISAGELFF. CDR3 DNA sequence: TGTGCCTGGAGTGCGGGAATTAGTGCCGGGGAGCTGTTTTTT.

As DNA, the CDR3 is TGCGCCAGCAGCTTGGCCGTCGGGACCGGGCACGATGAGCAGTTCTTC. Translated, it gives CASSLAVGTGHDEQFF. The V gene is TRBV5-1, the J gene TRBJ2-1; tentatively, D is TRBD1 or TRBD2 (5 bases each). This CDR3 region has 16 residues. Germline CDR1 and CDR2: SGHRS and YFSETQ. The V gene lost 0 bases and the J gene lost 8 bases, with 18 bases spanning the gap.

This sequence joins TRBV5-4 and TRBJ1-4; D is undetermined. The CDR3 runs to 15 residues. V was shortened by 1 base and J by 0 bases, with 7 bases between the two germline ends. CDR1 and CDR2 (germline): SGHNT, YYREEE (reference sequence). The CDR3 DNA sequence: TGTGCCAGCAGCTTGCGCAGAGCAACTAATGAAAAACTGTTTTTT. Encoded protein: CASSLRRATNEKLFF.

V and J are TRBV6-1 and TRBJ2-6; 7 positions match TRBD2. Germline CDR1 and CDR2: MNHNS and SASEGT. V shed 7 bases, J shed 2 bases, and the junction held 2 bases outside the gene matches. The CDR3 totals 14 residues. The chain's CDR3 is CASKAGTGANVLTF. CDR3 in DNA: TGTGCCAGCAAAGCGGGGACTGGGGCCAACGTCCTGACTTTC.

The chain carries TRBV28 and TRBJ2-7; D might be TRBD2 (7 bases). Germline V lookup: CDR1 MDHEN, CDR2 SYDVKM. CDR3 length: 14 residues. Trimming pared 7 bases from V and 7 bases from J, leaving 20 bases between. CDR3 nucleotide sequence: TGTGCCAGCATTATCGGAGGGGGGGTAAAAGAGCAGTACTTC. Translating gives CASIIGGGVKEQYF.

Only a few counts were recorded for this clone. V usage is TRBV6-5 and J usage is TRBJ2-3; D may be TRBD2 (6 bases). Germline V gene lookup returns CDR1 MNHEY and CDR2 SVGAGI. The length of the CDR3 is 14 residues. The V gene lost 6 bases and the J gene lost 2 bases, with 12 bases spanning the gap. CDR3: CASRARDATDTQYF. The CDR3 nucleotides are TGTGCCAGCAGGGCGCGGGACGCCACAGATACGCAGTATTTT.